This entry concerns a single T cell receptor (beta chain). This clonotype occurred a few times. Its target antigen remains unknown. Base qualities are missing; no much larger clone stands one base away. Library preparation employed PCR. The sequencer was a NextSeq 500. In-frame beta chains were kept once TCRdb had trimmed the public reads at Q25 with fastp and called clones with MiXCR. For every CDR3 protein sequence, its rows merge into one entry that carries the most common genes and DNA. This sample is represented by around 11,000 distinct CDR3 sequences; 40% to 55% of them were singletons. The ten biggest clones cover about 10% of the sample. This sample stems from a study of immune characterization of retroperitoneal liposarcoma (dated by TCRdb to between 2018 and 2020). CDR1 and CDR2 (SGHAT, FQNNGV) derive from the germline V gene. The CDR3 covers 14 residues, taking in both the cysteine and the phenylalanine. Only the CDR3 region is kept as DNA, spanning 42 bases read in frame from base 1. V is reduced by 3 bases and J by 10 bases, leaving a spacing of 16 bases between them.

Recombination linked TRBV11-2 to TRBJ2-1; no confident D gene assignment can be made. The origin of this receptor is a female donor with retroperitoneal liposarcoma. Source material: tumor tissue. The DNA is TGTGCCAGCAGCTTCGCCGGGCCCAACTACGAGCAGTTCTTC. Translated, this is CASSFAGPNYEQFF.